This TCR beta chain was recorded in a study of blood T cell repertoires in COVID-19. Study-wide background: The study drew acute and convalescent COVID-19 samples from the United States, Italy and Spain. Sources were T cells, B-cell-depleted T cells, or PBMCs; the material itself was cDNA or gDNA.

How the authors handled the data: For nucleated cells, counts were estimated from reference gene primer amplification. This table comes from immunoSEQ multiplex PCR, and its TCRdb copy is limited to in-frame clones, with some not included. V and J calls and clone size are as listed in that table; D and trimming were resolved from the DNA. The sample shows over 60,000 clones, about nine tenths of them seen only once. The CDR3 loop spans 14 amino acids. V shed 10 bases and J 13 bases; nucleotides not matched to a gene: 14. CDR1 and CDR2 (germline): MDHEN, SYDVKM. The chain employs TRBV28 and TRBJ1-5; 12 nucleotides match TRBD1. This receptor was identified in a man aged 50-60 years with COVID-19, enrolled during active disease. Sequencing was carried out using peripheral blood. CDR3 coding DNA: TGTGCCACCCTACCGGGGACAGGGGGCAGATCACAGCATTTT. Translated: CATLPGTGGRSQHF.